One and the same sample provided the 6 T cell receptor beta chains below, sequenced in a study of T cell changes during pregnancy in multiple sclerosis. Using immunoSEQ multiplex PCR, the repertoire was profiled, and TCRdb retains in-frame clones only, with some absent. The sample carries about 28,000 clones, roughly 91% recorded once. Sequenced here: CD4+ T cells from peripheral blood mononuclear cells, sampled after pregnancy. Receptors originate from a female donor with multiple sclerosis, enrolled in a pregnancy study.

The chain recombines TRBV7-2 with TRBJ2-2, with 8 bases that match TRBD2. CDR1 and CDR2 from the germline V gene are SGHTA and FQGNSA. The ends lost 5 bases at V and 5 bases at J; junction bases unmatched: 4. The CDR3 contains 14 residues. CDR3 amino acids: CASSGSSGTGELFF. The CDR3 DNA is TGTGCCAGCAGCGGTTCTAGCGGGACCGGGGAGCTGTTTTTT.

This clone has more than one count but fewer than ten. V is TRBV19 and J is TRBJ1-5; D perhaps matches TRBD1 (5 bases). V dropped 6 bases and J dropped 4 bases, with 13 bases sitting between them. Germline CDR1 is LNHDA and CDR2 is SQIVND (reference sequence). The length of the CDR3 is 14 residues. The CDR3 DNA reads as TGTGCCAGTAGCCCCTGGGGGGGAAATCAGCCCCAGCATTTT. This sequence encodes CASSPWGGNQPQHF.

This chain links TRBV5-4 with TRBJ1-2; 9 nucleotides align to TRBD1. The V and J ends lost 2 bases and 3 bases, in that order; junction bases with no gene match: 8. This CDR3 has 16 amino acids. Germline CDR1 SGHNT, CDR2 YYREEE (reference sequence). CDR3 DNA sequence: TGTGCCAGCAGCTTCGGAGGACAGGGGAAACACTATGGCTACACCTTC. Residues: CASSFGGQGKHYGYTF.

The chain links TRBV14 to TRBJ1-4; no definite D call. The V gene lost 1 base and the J gene lost 4 bases, with 10 bases spanning the gap. Germline V gene sequence: CDR1 SGHDN, CDR2 FVKESK. This CDR3 is built from 15 residues. CDR3 protein: CASSQVAGSNEKLFF. The CDR3 DNA sequence: TGTGCCAGCAGCCAAGTAGCGGGAAGTAATGAAAAACTGTTTTTT.

CDR3 in amino acids: CASSPEGPGETQYF. The CDR3 nucleotides read TGTGCCAGCAGTCCTGAGGGCCCAGGAGAGACCCAGTACTTC. This chain links TRBV11-2 with TRBJ2-5; D may be TRBD2 (5 bases). V was shortened by 6 bases and J by 4 bases, with 15 bases between the two germline ends. This CDR3 comprises 14 residues. Germline V gene sequence: CDR1 SGHAT, CDR2 FQNNGV.

V is TRBV18 and J is TRBJ2-7, with D maybe TRBD1 (6 bases). V was pared by 5 bases and J by 7 bases, with 18 bases between. Germline assignment: CDR1 KGHSH and CDR2 LQKENI. The CDR3 spans 14 residues. In nucleotides, the CDR3 is TGTGCCAGCTCAACCGGACAGTCCCGCCGGGAGCAGTACTTC. Its protein product is CASSTGQSRREQYF.